Listed below are T cell receptor beta chains from one sample, sequenced in a study of cytotoxic CD8 clonotypes in ibrutinib-treated CLL. Produced via immunoSEQ multiplex PCR; TCRdb's table is partial and in-frame only. The table records 150,000 or so clones, roughly 90% of them present only once. Here the sequenced sample was PBMCs, taken at disease progression, from a patient treated with ibrutinib. The receptors stem from a human donor with chronic lymphocytic leukemia. Both conserved end residues are part of each CDR3. A D gene is named only where the DNA matches it firmly. Clone size is shown for a subset of rows, as once, few, many or a class of expanded clone.

size: .; V: TRBV13; J: TRBJ2-5; D: TRBD2; CDR3: CASSLGGLAGDETQYF; DNA: TGTGCCAGCAGCTTAGGCGGTTTAGCGGGAGACGAGACCCAGTACTTC
size: .; V: TRBV27; J: TRBJ2-2; D: .; CDR3: CASSLLRQSTGELFF; DNA: TGTGCCAGCAGTTTACTACGCCAGTCCACCGGGGAGCTGTTTTTT
size: .; V: TRBV7-6; J: TRBJ1-1; D: .; CDR3: CASSLGGPGARIFF; DNA: TGTGCCAGCAGCTTAGGGGGGCCCGGCGCGCGGATTTTCTTT
size: .; V: TRBV27; J: TRBJ2-2; D: TRBD1; CDR3: CASSPGQGRLGTGELFF; DNA: TGTGCCAGCAGCCCGGGACAGGGGCGTCTAGGGACCGGGGAGCTGTTTTTT
size: .; V: TRBV27; J: TRBJ1-5; D: TRBD1; CDR3: CASSFPKDREVYSNQPQHF; DNA: TGTGCCAGCAGTTTCCCTAAGGACAGGGAAGTATATAGCAATCAGCCCCAGCATTTT
size: .; V: TRBV5-1; J: TRBJ2-7; D: .; CDR3: CASSFMGSGFLGEQYF; DNA: TGCGCCAGCAGCTTTATGGGCAGCGGGTTCCTGGGCGAGCAGTACTTC
size: .; V: TRBV5-1; J: TRBJ2-3; D: TRBD1; CDR3: CASSLEGQGFGTDTQYF; DNA: TGCGCCAGCAGCTTGGAGGGACAGGGGTTTGGCACAGATACGCAGTATTTT
size: .; V: TRBV6-5; J: TRBJ2-7; D: .; CDR3: CASSYSENYEQYF; DNA: TGTGCCAGCAGTTACTCTGAGAACTACGAGCAGTACTTC
size: few; V: TRBV19; J: TRBJ1-2; D: TRBD1; CDR3: CASRRTGVLYGYTF; DNA: TGTGCCAGTCGCAGGACAGGGGTCCTCTATGGCTACACCTTC
size: .; V: TRBV7-3; J: TRBJ2-1; D: TRBD2; CDR3: CASSLGTSGRSSYNEQFF; DNA: TGTGCCAGCAGCTTAGGGACTAGCGGGAGGAGCTCCTACAATGAGCAGTTCTTC
size: .; V: TRBV15; J: TRBJ2-7; D: TRBD2; CDR3: CAASGLAGAGEQYF; DNA: TGTGCCGCCAGCGGCCTAGCGGGAGCGGGCGAGCAGTACTTC
size: few; V: TRBV7-9; J: TRBJ2-3; D: .; CDR3: CASSLFSPASTDTQYF; DNA: TGTGCCAGCAGCTTATTCTCTCCCGCTAGCACAGATACGCAGTATTTT
size: .; V: TRBV19; J: TRBJ1-4; D: TRBD1; CDR3: CASSPGQGWNEKLFF; DNA: TGTGCCAGTAGTCCAGGACAGGGTTGGAATGAAAAACTGTTTTTT
size: .; V: TRBV4-1; J: TRBJ2-5; D: .; CDR3: CASSLQEVGETQYF; DNA: TGCGCCAGCAGCCTACAGGAGGTTGGAGAGACCCAGTACTTC
size: .; V: TRBV5-1; J: TRBJ1-2; D: .; CDR3: CASSPGGQFNYGYTF; DNA: TGCGCCAGCAGCCCAGGCGGACAGTTTAACTATGGCTACACCTTC
size: .; V: TRBV29-1; J: TRBJ2-2; D: TRBD1; CDR3: CSVEGSGGRTGELFF; DNA: TGCAGCGTTGAAGGGTCAGGGGGACGAACCGGGGAGCTGTTTTTT
size: .; V: TRBV10-3; J: TRBJ1-1; D: .; CDR3: CAIGLWNTEAFF; DNA: TGTGCCATCGGGTTGTGGAACACTGAAGCTTTCTTT
size: .; V: TRBV6-6; J: TRBJ2-3; D: .; CDR3: CASSWPLAGHTQYF; DNA: TGTGCCAGCAGTTGGCCTCTGGCGGGCCATACGCAGTATTTT
size: .; V: TRBV5-1; J: TRBJ1-2; D: TRBD1; CDR3: CASSPEVPGQDGYTF; DNA: TGCGCCAGCAGCCCAGAGGTACCGGGACAGGATGGCTACACCTTC
size: once; V: TRBV28; J: TRBJ2-6; D: .; CDR3: CASSPPSGANVLTF; DNA: TGTGCCAGCAGTCCTCCCTCTGGGGCCAACGTCCTGACTTTC
size: .; V: TRBV19; J: TRBJ2-2; D: .; CDR3: CASSIWDGAFTGELFF; DNA: TGTGCCAGTAGTATCTGGGACGGAGCTTTCACCGGGGAGCTGTTTTTT
size: .; V: TRBV7-8; J: TRBJ1-1; D: TRBD1; CDR3: CASRYGQGENTEAFF; DNA: TGTGCCAGCAGGTATGGACAGGGGGAAAACACTGAAGCTTTCTTT
size: .; V: TRBV14; J: TRBJ2-5; D: .; CDR3: CASSQARARDIQETQYF; DNA: TGTGCCAGCAGCCAAGCGCGGGCACGAGATATACAAGAGACCCAGTACTTC
size: .; V: TRBV11-3; J: TRBJ1-4; D: .; CDR3: CASQGRLQEKLFF; DNA: TGTGCCAGCCAGGGACGCCTCCAAGAAAAACTGTTTTTT
size: .; V: TRBV30; J: TRBJ2-7; D: TRBD1; CDR3: CAWSVGQGASYEQYF; DNA: TGTGCCTGGAGTGTGGGTCAGGGGGCATCCTACGAGCAGTACTTC
size: .; V: TRBV29-1; J: TRBJ2-7; D: TRBD2; CDR3: CSARLAAGNYEQYF; DNA: TGCAGCGCCCGACTAGCGGCCGGGAATTACGAGCAGTACTTC
size: .; V: TRBV7-3; J: TRBJ2-3; D: .; CDR3: CASSSAARTDTQYF; DNA: TGTGCCAGCAGCTCAGCTGCCCGCACAGATACGCAGTATTTT
size: .; V: TRBV4-1; J: TRBJ2-5; D: TRBD1; CDR3: CASSQAGQQETQYF; DNA: TGCGCCAGCAGCCAAGCGGGACAGCAAGAGACCCAGTACTTC